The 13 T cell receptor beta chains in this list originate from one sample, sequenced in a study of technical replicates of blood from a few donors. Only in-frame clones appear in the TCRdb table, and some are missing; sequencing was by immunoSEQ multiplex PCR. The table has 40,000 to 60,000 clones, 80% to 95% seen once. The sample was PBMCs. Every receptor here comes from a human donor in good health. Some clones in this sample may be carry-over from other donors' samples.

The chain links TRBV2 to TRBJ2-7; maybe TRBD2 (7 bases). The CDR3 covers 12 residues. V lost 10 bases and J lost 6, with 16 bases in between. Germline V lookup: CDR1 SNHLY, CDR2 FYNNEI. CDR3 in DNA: TGTGCCACCCTCGGACTAGGGGGCGAGCAGTACTTC. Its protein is CATLGLGGEQYF.

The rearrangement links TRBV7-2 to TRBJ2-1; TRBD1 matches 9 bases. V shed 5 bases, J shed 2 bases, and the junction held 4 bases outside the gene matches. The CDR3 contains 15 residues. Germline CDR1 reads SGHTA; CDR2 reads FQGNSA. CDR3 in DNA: TGTGCCAGCAGCCAACAGGGGGCCGCCTACAATGAGCAGTTCTTC. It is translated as CASSQQGAAYNEQFF. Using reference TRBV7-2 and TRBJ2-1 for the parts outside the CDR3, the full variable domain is GAGVSQSPSNKVTEKGKDVELRCDPISGHTALYWYRQSLGQGLEFLIYFQGNSAPDKSGLPSDRFSAERTGGSVSTLTIQRTQQEDSAVYLCASSQQGAAYNEQFFGPGTRLTVL.

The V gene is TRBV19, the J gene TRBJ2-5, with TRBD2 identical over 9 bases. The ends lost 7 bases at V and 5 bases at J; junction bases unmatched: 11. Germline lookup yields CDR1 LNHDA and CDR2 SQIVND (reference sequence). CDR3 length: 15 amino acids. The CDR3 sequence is CASTATSGGLETQYF. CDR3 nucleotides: TGTGCCAGTACCGCGACTAGCGGCGGGTTGGAGACCCAGTACTTC. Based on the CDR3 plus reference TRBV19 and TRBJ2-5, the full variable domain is DGGITQSPKYLFRKEGQNVTLSCEQNLNHDAMYWYRQDPGQGLRLIYYSQIVNDFQKGDIAEGYSVSREKKESFPLTVTSAQKNPTAFYLCASTATSGGLETQYFGPGTRLLVL.

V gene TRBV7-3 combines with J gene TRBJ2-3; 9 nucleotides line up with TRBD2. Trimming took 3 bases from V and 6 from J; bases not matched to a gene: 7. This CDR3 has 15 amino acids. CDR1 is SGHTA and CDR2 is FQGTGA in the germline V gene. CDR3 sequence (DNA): TGTGCCAGCAGCTTTGGCGGGGGGGGTTCCGATACGCAGTATTTT. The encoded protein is CASSFGGGGSDTQYF.

The CDR3 DNA sequence: TGCGCCAGCAGCCGCGGGACAGGGGTCCAGCCCCAGCATTTT. Translating gives CASSRGTGVQPQHF. The chain uses TRBV4-1 and TRBJ1-5; 10 bases fit TRBD1. The CDR3 is 14 amino acids. The J segment lost 7 bases and the V segment lost 4 bases, leaving 4 bases of the junction unmatched. From germline, CDR1 is MGHRA and CDR2 YSYEKL.

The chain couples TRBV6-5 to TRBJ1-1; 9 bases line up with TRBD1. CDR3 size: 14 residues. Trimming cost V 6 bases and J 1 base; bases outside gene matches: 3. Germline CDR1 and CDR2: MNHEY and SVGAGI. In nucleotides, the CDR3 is TGTGCCAGCAGGGGGACAGGGCCGAACACTGAAGCTTTCTTT. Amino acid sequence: CASRGTGPNTEAFF.

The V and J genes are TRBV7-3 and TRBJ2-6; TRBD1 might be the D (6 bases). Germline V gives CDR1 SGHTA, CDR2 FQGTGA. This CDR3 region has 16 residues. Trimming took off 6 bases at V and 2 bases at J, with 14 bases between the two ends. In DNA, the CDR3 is TGTGCCAGCAGTTTTGTTGGGGGCGCTGGGGCCAACGTCCTGACTTTC. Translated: CASSFVGGAGANVLTF.

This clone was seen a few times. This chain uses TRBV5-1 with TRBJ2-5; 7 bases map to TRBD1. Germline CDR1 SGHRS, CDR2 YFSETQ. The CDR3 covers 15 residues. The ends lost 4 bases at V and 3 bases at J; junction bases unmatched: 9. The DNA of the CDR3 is TGCGCCAGCAGCCTCTATGGGACAGAAAAAGAGACCCAGTACTTC. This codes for CASSLYGTEKETQYF. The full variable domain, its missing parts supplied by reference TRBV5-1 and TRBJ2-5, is KAGVTQTPRYLIKTRGQQVTLSCSPISGHRSVSWYQQTPGQGLQFLFEYFSETQRNKGNFPGRFSGRQFSNSRSEMNVSTLELGDSALYLCASSLYGTEKETQYFGPGTRLLVL.

The CDR3 bases are TGTGCCAGCAGCTTTTGGGGAGGCACTGAAGCTTTCTTT. This sequence encodes CASSFWGGTEAFF. The chain links TRBV7-2 to TRBJ1-1, with D unclear. V was trimmed by 3 bases and J by 4 bases, leaving 9 bases between them. Germline loops: CDR1 SGHTA, CDR2 FQGNSA. CDR3 length equals 13 residues.

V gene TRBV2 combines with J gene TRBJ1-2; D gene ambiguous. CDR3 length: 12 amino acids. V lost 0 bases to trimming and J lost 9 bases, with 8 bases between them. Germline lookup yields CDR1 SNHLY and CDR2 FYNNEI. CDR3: CASSEARVSYTF. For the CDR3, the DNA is TGTGCCAGCAGTGAAGCGCGGGTTAGCTACACCTTC.

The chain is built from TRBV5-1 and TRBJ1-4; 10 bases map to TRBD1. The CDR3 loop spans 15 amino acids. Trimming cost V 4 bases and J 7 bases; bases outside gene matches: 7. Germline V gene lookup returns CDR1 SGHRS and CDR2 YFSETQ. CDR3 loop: CASSEETGGGEKLFF. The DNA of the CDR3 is TGCGCCAGCAGCGAAGAGACAGGGGGCGGTGAAAAACTGTTTTTT.

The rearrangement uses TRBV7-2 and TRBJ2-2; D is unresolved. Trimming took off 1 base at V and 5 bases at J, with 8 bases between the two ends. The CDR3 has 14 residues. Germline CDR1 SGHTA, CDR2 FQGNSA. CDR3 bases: TGTGCCAGCAGCTTAGTTAGAGGTACCGGGGAGCTGTTTTTT. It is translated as CASSLVRGTGELFF.

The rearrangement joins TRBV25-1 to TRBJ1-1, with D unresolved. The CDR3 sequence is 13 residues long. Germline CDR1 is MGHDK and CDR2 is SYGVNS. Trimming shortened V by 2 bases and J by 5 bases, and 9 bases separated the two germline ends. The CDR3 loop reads CASSEEGRTEAFF. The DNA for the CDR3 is TGTGCCAGCAGTGAAGAGGGTCGTACTGAAGCTTTCTTT.